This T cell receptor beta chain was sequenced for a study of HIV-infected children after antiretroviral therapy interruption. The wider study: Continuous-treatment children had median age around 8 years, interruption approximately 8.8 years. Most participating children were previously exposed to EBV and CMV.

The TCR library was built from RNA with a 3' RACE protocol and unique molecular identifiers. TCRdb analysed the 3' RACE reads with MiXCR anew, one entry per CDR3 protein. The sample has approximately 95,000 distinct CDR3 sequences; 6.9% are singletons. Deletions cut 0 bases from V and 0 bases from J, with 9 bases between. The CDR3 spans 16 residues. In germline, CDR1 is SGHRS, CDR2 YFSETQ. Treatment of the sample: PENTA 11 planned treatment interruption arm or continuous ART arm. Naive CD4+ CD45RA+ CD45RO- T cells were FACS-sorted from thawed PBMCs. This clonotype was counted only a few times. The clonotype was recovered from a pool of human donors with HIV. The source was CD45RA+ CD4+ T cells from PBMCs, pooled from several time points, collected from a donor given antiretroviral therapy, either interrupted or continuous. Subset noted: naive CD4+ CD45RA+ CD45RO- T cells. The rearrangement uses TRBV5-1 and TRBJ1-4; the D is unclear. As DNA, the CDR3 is TGCGCCAGCAGCTTGGGATCGACTGCAACTAATGAAAAACTGTTTTTT. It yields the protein CASSLGSTATNEKLFF.